This T cell receptor (beta chain) was obtained from a study of blood T cell repertoires in COVID-19. The wider study: Sites in the United States, Italy and Spain provided acute and convalescent COVID-19 samples. Nucleic acid was either cDNA or gDNA, and it came from T cells, B-cell-depleted T cells, or PBMCs.

Original analysis: Amplification from reference gene primers served as the basis for estimated nucleated cell counts. Profiling relied on immunoSEQ multiplex PCR, and the TCRdb table lists in-frame clones only, not all of them. The V and J calls and clone size are taken from that table; D and trimming were inferred from the DNA. Altogether about 110,000 clones are present, roughly 90% being singletons, with the ten largest covering more than 4.5%. The receptor was isolated from a man in his forties or fifties with active or convalescent COVID-19. Specimen: peripheral blood.

For the CDR3, the DNA is TGCGCCAGCAGCCAAGATCCACCAACAGGATTTACTTCCTTAGCCAAAAACATTCAGTACTTC. Translation gives CASSQDPPTGFTSLAKNIQYF. The chain combines TRBV4-3 with TRBJ2-4, with D perhaps matching TRBD1 (5 bases). The CDR3 spans 21 residues. Germline V gives CDR1 LGHNA, CDR2 YSLEER. The V gene lost 0 bases and the J gene lost 0 bases, with 24 bases spanning the gap.